The TCR beta chain described here comes from a study of blood T cell repertoires in COVID-19. The method was immunoSEQ multiplex PCR; TCRdb's version includes in-frame clones alone and lacks a portion of them. The data hold about 250,000 clones, with about 90% observed a single time. In the case of this clone: At the DNA level, this CDR3 is encoded by other sequences in the same sample as well.

CDR3 length: 16 residues. The trim removed 4 bases at V and 2 bases at J, leaving 1 base unmatched. In germline, CDR1 is LGHDT, CDR2 YNNKEL (reference sequence). This clonotype was sampled from a man aged 25-45 years with COVID-19, enrolled during active disease. This chain joins TRBV3-1 (or the pseudogene TRBV3-2) and TRBJ2-5, with 16 bases identical to TRBD2. What was sequenced was peripheral blood. The CDR3 protein is CASSPGLAGGQETQYF. CDR3 DNA sequence: TGTGCCAGCAGCCCGGGACTAGCGGGGGGGCAAGAGACCCAGTACTTC.